Only one count was recorded for the clone carrying this T cell receptor (beta chain). This specimen comes from a study of shared clonotypes between healthy human individuals. CD45RO-negative, CCR7-positively selected cells formed the naive CD8 fraction, excluding terminally differentiated effector memory CD45RA+ cells. Trimming cost V 3 bases and J 7 bases, with 18 bases left between them. Per the germline V gene, CDR1 is LNHNV and CDR2 is YYDKDF (reference sequence). The length of the CDR3 is 15 residues. Assay: immunoSEQ multiplex PCR; the TCRdb copy retains only in-frame clones and omits some. The sample lists just over 2,000,000 clones, just under 95% occurring once.

Sequences were obtained from naive CD8+ T cells sorted from blood. The genes are TRBV15 and TRBJ1-2; the D is unclear. The receptor was derived from a young man in good health. DNA of the CDR3: TGTGCCACCAGCAGGATCCCGGGAGAGGCATCTGGCTACACCTTC. This codes for CATSRIPGEASGYTF.